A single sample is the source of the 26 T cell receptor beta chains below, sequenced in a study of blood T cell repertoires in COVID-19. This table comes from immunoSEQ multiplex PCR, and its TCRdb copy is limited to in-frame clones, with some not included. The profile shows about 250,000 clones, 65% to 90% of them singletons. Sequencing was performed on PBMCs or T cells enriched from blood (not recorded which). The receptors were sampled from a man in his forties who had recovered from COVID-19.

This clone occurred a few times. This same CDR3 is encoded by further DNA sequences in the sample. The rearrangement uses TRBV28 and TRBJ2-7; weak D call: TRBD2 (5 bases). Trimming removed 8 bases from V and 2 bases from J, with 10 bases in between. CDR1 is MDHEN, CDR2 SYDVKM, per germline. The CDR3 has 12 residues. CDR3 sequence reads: CASGRGTYEQYF. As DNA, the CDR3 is TGTGCCAGCGGTCGGGGTACCTACGAGCAGTACTTC.

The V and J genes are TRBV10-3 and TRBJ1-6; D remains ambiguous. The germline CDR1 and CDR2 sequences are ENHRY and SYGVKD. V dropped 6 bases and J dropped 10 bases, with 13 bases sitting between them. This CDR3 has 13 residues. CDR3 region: CAISETTTSPLHF. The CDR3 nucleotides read TGTGCCATCAGCGAAACGACTACATCACCCCTCCACTTT.

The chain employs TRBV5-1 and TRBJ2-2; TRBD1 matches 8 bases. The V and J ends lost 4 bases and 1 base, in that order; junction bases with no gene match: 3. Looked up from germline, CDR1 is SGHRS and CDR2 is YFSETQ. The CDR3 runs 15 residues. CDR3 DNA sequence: TGCGCCAGCAGCGGTGGGACAGGGAACACCGGGGAGCTGTTTTTT. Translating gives CASSGGTGNTGELFF.

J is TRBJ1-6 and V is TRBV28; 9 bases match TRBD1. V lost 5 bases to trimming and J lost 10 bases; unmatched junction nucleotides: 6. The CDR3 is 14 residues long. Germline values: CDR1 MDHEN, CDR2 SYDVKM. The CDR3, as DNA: TGTGCCAGCAGTGCCGGGACAGGGCAATCACCCCTCCACTTT. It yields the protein CASSAGTGQSPLHF.

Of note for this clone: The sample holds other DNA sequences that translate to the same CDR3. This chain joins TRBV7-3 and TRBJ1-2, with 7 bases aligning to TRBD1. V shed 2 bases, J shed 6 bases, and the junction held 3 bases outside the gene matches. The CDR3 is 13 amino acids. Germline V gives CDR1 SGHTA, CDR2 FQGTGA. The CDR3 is CASSLQGGHGYTF. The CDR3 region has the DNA TGTGCCAGCAGCTTACAGGGGGGACATGGCTACACCTTC.

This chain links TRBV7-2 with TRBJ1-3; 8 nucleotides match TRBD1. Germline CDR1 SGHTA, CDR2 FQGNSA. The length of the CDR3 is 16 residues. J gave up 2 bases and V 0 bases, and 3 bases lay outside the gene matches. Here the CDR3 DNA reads TGTGCCAGCAGCTTAGCGGGGACAGGCACTGGAAACACCATATATTTT. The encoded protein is CASSLAGTGTGNTIYF. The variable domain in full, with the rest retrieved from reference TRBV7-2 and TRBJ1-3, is GAGVSQSPSNKVTEKGKDVELRCDPISGHTALYWYRQSLGQGLEFLIYFQGNSAPDKSGLPSDRFSAERTGGSVSTLTIQRTQQEDSAVYLCASSLAGTGTGNTIYFGEGSWLTVV.

As DNA, the CDR3 is TGCGCCAGCAGCCGAGGAGCGGGGACCTCCTACGAGCAGTACTTC. Its translation is CASSRGAGTSYEQYF. The V gene is TRBV4-1, the J gene TRBJ2-7, with 7 nucleotides matching TRBD2. Germline V lookup: CDR1 MGHRA, CDR2 YSYEKL. CDR3 length: 15 residues. V lost 4 bases to trimming and J lost 0 bases; unmatched junction nucleotides: 6.

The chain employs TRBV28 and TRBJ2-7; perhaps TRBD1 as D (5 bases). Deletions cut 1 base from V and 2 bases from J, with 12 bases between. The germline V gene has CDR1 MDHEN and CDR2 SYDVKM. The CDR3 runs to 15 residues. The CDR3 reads CASSLYQGKAYEQYF. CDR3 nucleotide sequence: TGTGCCAGCAGTTTATATCAGGGTAAGGCCTACGAGCAGTACTTC.

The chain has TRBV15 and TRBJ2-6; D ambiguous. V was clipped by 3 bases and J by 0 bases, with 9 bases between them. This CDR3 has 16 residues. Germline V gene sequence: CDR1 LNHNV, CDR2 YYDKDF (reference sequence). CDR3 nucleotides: TGTGCCACCAGCAGTGCCAGGATCTCTGGGGCCAACGTCCTGACTTTC. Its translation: CATSSARISGANVLTF.

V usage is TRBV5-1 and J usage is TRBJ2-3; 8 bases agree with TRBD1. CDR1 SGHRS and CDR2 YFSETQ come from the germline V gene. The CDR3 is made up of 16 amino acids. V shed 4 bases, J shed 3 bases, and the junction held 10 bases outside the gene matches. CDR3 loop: CASSSRQGAGTDTQYF. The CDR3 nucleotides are TGCGCCAGCAGCAGCCGGCAGGGGGCTGGGACAGATACGCAGTATTTT.

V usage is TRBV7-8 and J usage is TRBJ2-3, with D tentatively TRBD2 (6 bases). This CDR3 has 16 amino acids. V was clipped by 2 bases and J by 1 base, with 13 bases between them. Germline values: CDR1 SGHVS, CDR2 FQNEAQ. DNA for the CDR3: TGTGCCAGCAGCTTATCTCTGTCTAGCGGCACAGATACGCAGTATTTT. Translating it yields CASSLSLSSGTDTQYF.

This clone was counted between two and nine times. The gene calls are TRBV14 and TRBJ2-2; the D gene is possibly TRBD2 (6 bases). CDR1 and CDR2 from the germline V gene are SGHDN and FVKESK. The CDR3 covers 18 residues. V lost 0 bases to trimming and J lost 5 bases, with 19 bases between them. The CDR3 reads CASSQDRALAGRTGELFF. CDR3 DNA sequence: TGTGCCAGCAGCCAAGATCGGGCCCTGGCGGGACGAACCGGGGAGCTGTTTTTT.

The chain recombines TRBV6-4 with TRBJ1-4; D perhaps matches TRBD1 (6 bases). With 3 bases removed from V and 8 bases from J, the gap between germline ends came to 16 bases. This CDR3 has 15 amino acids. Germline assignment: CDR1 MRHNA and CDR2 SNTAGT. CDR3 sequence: CASSESGQGDEKLFF. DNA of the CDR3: TGTGCCAGCAGTGAATCGGGACAAGGCGACGAAAAACTGTTTTTT.

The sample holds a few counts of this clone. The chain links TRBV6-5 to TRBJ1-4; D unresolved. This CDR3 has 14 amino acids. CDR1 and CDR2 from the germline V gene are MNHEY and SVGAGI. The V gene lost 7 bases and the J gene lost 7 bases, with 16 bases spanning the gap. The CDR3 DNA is TGTGCCAGCAACCGAAGGGAAGGGAGTGAAAAACTGTTTTTT. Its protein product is CASNRREGSEKLFF.

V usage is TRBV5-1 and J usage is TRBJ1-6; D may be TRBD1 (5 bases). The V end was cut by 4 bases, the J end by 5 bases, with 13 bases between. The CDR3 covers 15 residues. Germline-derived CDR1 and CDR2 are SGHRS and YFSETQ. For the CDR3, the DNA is TGCGCCAGCAGCGCCTCGGAGGGGAATAATTCACCCCTCCACTTT. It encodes CASSASEGNNSPLHF.

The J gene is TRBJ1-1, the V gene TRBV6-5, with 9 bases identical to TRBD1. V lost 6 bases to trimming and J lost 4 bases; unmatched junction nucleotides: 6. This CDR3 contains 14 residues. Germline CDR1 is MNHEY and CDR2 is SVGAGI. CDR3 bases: TGTGCCAGCAGCCGACCGACAGGGGGCACTGAAGCTTTCTTT. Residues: CASSRPTGGTEAFF.

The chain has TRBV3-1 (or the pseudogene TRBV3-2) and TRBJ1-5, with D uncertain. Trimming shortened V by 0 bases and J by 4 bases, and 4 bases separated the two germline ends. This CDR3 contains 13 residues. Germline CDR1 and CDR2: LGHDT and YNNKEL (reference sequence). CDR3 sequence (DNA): TGTGCCAGCAGCCAAGAGACAAATCAGCCCCAGCATTTT. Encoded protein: CASSQETNQPQHF.

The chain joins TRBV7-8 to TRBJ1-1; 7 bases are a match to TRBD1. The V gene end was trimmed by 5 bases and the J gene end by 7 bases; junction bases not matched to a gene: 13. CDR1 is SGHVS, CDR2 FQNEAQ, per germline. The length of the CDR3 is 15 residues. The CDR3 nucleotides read TGTGCCAGCAGCCCCCGGGAGGGGGCGATGATTGAAGCTTTCTTT. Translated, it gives CASSPREGAMIEAFF.

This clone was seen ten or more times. DNA for the CDR3: TGCAGTGCTAGTTCGCAGCGGGGGTACAATGAGCAGTTCTTC. Amino acid sequence: CSASSQRGYNEQFF. The chain recombines TRBV20-1 with TRBJ2-1; TRBD2 agrees at 8 bases. Looked up from germline, CDR1 is DFQATT and CDR2 is SNEGSKA (reference sequence). Trimming took 3 bases from V and 4 from J; bases not matched to a gene: 5. The CDR3 has 14 residues.

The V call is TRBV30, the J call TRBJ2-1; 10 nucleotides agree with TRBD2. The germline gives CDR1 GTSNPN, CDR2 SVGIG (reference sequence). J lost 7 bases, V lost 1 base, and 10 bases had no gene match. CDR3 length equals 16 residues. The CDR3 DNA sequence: TGTGCCTGGAGTGCCCGAACTAGCGGGATGGGGAATGAGCAGTTCTTC. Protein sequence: CAWSARTSGMGNEQFF. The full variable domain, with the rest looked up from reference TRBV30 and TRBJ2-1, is SQTIHQWPATLVQPVGSPLSLECTVEGTSNPNLYWYRQAAGRGLQLLFYSVGIGQISSEVPQNLSASRPQDRQFILSSKKLLLSDSGFYLCAWSARTSGMGNEQFFGPGTRLTVL.

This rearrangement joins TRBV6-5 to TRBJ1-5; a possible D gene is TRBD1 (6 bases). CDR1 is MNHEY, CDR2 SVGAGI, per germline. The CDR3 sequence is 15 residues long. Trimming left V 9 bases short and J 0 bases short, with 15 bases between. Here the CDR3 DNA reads TGTGCCAGTGGACAGCCCTACAATAGCAATCAGCCCCAGCATTTT. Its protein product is CASGQPYNSNQPQHF.

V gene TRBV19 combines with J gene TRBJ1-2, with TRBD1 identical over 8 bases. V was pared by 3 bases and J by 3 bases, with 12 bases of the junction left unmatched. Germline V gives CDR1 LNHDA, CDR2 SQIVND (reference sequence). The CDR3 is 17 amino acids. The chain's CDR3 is CASSIQNDRGPYYGYTF. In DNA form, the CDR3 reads TGTGCCAGTAGTATCCAGAATGACAGGGGCCCCTACTATGGCTACACCTTC.

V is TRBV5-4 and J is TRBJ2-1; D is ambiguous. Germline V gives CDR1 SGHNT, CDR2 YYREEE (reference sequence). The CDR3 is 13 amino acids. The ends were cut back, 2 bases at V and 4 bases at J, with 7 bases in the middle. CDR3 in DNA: TGTGCCAGCAGCTTAGACACGTACAATGAGCAGTTCTTC. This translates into CASSLDTYNEQFF.

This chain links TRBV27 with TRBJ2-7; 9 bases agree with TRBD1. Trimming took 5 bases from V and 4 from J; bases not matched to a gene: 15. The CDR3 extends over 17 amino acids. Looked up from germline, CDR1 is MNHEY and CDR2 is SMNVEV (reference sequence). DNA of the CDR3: TGTGCCAGCAGTCCCCGACAGGGGGGGCGAATCGAGTACGAGCAGTACTTC. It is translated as CASSPRQGGRIEYEQYF.

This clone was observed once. CDR3 bases: TGTGCCAGCAAGTACAGTGTTAGTAATTCACCCCTCCACTTT. Its protein is CASKYSVSNSPLHF. V usage is TRBV2 and J usage is TRBJ1-6; unclear D gene. Germline CDR1 is SNHLY and CDR2 is FYNNEI. Between the trimmed V and J ends, which lost 7 bases and 6 bases, there was a span of 13 bases. CDR3 length equals 14 residues.

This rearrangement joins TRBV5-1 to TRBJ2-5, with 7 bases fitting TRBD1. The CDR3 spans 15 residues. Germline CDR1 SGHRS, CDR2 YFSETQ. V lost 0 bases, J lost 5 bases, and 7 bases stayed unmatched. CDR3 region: CASSLALTGQETQYF. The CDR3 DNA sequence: TGCGCCAGCAGCTTGGCGTTGACGGGACAGGAGACCCAGTACTTC. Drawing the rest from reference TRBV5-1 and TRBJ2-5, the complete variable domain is KAGVTQTPRYLIKTRGQQVTLSCSPISGHRSVSWYQQTPGQGLQFLFEYFSETQRNKGNFPGRFSGRQFSNSRSEMNVSTLELGDSALYLCASSLALTGQETQYFGPGTRLLVL.